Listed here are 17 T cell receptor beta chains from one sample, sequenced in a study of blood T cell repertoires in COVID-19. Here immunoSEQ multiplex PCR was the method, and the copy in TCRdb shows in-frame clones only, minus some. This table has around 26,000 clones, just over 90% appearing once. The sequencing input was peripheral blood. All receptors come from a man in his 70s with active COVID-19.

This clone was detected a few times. Here the CDR3 reads CASGLSYEQYF. The CDR3 DNA reads as TGTGCCAGCGGGCTATCCTACGAGCAGTACTTC. This rearrangement joins TRBV28 to TRBJ2-7; no reliable D call. CDR3 length equals 11 residues. Trimming took off 8 bases at V and 1 base at J, with 6 bases between the two ends. Germline CDR1 MDHEN, CDR2 SYDVKM. The full variable domain, completed using reference TRBV28 and TRBJ2-7, is DVKVTQSSRYLVKRTGEKVFLECVQDMDHENMFWYRQDPGLGLRLIYFSYDVKMKEKGDIPEGYSVSREKKERFSLILESASTNQTSMYLCASGLSYEQYFGPGTRLTVT.

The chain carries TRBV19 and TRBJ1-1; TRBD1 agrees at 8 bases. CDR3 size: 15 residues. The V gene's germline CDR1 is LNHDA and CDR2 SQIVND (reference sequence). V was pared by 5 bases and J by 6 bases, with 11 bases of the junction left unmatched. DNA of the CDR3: TGTGCCAGTAGTTTCGGACAGGGTTGGTTCGCTGAAGCTTTCTTT. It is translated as CASSFGQGWFAEAFF.

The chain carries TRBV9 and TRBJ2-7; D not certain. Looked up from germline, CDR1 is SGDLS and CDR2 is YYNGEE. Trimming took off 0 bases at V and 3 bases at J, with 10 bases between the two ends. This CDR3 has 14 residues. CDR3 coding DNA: TGTGCCAGCAGCGTAGACAGCAGTTTCTACGAGCAGTACTTC. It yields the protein CASSVDSSFYEQYF.

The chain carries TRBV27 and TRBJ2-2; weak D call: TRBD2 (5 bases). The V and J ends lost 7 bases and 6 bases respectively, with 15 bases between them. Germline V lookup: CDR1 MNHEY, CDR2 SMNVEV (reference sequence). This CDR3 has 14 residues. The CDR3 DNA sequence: TGTGCCAGCACCCGGACTTCACCGCCCGGGGAGCTGTTTTTT. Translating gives CASTRTSPPGELFF.

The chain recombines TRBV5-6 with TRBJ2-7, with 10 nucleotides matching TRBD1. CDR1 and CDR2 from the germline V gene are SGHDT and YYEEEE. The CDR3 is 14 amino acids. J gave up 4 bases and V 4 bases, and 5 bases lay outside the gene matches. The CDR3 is CASSPWDRGYEQYF. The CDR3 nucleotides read TGTGCCAGCAGCCCGTGGGACAGGGGTTACGAGCAGTACTTC.

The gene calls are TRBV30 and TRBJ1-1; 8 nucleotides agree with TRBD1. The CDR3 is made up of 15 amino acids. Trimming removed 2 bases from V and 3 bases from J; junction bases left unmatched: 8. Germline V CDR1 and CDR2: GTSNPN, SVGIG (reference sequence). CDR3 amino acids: CAWSPRQGRYTEAFF. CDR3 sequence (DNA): TGTGCCTGGAGTCCAAGACAGGGGAGGTACACTGAAGCTTTCTTT.

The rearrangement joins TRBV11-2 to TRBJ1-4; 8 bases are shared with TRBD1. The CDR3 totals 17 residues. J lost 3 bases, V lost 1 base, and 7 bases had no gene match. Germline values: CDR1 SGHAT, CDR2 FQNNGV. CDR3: CASSLVSRGRANEKLFF. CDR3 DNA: TGTGCCAGCAGCTTAGTAAGCAGGGGGCGGGCTAATGAAAAACTGTTTTTT.

This CDR3 reads CASSQRDREEQYF. The CDR3 DNA reads as TGCGCCAGCAGCCAACGGGACAGGGAAGAGCAGTACTTC. The chain has TRBV4-3 and TRBJ2-7; TRBD1 aligns across 9 bases. CDR3 length: 13 amino acids. V dropped 2 bases and J dropped 7; count of bases not matched to a gene: 3. Germline loops: CDR1 LGHNA, CDR2 YSLEER.

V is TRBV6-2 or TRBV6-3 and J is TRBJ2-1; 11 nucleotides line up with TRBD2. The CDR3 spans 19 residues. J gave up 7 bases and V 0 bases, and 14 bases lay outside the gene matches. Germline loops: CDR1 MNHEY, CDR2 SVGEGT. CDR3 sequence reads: CASSYSFPQTSGSRNEQFF. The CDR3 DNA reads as TGTGCCAGCAGTTACTCCTTTCCCCAAACTAGCGGGAGCCGGAATGAGCAGTTCTTC.

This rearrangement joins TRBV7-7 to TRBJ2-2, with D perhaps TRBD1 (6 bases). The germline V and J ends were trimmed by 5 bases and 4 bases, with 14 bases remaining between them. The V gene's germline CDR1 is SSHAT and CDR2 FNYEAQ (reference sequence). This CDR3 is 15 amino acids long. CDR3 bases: TGTGCCAGCAGCGCTGCGCAGGGGACCACCGGGGAGCTGTTTTTT. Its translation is CASSAAQGTTGELFF.

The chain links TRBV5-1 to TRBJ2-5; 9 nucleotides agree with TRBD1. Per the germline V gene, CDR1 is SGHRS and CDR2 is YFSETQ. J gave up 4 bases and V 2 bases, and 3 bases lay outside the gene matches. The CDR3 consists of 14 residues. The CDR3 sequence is CASSLQGARETQYF. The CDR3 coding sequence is TGCGCCAGCAGCTTACAGGGGGCGCGAGAGACCCAGTACTTC.

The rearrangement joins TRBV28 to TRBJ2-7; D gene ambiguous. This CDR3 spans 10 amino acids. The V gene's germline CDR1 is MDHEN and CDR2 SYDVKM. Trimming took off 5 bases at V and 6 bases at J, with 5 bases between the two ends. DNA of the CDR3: TGTGCCAGCAGTGGGCGCGAGCAGTACTTC. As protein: CASSGREQYF.

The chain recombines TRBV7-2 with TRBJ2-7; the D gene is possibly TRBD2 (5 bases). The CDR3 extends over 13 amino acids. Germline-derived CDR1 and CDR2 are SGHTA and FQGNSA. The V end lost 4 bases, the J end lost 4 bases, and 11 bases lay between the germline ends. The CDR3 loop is CASSSGRGYEQYF. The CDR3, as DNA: TGTGCCAGCAGCTCCGGACGGGGATACGAGCAGTACTTC. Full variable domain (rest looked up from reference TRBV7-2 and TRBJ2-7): GAGVSQSPSNKVTEKGKDVELRCDPISGHTALYWYRQSLGQGLEFLIYFQGNSAPDKSGLPSDRFSAERTGGSVSTLTIQRTQQEDSAVYLCASSSGRGYEQYFGPGTRLTVT.

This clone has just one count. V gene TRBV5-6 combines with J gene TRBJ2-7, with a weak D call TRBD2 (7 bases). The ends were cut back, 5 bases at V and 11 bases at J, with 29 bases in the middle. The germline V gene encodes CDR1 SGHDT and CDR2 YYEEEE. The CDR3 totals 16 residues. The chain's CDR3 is CASRDTAGATSLGEYF. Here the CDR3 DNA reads TGTGCCAGCAGGGACACTGCGGGGGCTACGTCCCTGGGGGAGTACTTC.

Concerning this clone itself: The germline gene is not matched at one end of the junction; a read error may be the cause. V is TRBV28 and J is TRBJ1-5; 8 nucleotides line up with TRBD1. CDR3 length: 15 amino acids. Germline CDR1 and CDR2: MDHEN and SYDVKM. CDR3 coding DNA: TGTGCCAGCAAACCGGGACAGGTTAGCAATCAGTCCCAGCATTTT. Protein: CASKPGQVSNQSQHF.

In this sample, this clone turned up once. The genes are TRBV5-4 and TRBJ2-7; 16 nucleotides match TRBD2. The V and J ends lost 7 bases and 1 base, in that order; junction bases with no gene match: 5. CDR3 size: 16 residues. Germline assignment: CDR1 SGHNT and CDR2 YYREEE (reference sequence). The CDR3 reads CASRGTSGGGSYEQYF. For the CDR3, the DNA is TGTGCCAGCCGCGGGACTAGCGGGGGGGGGTCCTACGAGCAGTACTTC.

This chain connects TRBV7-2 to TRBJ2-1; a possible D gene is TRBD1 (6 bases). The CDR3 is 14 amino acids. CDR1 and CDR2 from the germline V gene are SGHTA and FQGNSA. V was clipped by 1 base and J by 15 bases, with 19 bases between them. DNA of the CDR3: TGTGCCAGCAGCTTAGTAGTCGGGACACGTGCGGGGTTCTTC. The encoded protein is CASSLVVGTRAGFF.